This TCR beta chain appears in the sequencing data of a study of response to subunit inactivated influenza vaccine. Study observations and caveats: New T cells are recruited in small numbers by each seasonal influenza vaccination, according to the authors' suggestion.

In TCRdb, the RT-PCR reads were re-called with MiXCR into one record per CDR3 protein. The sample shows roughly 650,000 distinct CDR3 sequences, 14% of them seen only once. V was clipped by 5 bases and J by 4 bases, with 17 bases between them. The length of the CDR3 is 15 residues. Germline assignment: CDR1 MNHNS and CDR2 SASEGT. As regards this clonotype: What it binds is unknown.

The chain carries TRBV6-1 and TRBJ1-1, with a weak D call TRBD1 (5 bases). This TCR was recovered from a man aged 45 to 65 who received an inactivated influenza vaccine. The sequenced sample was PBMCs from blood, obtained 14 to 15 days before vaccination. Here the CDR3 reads CASSTSPGGGTEAFF. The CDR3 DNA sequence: TGTGCCAGCAGTACATCCCCCGGGGGTGGCACTGAAGCTTTCTTT.